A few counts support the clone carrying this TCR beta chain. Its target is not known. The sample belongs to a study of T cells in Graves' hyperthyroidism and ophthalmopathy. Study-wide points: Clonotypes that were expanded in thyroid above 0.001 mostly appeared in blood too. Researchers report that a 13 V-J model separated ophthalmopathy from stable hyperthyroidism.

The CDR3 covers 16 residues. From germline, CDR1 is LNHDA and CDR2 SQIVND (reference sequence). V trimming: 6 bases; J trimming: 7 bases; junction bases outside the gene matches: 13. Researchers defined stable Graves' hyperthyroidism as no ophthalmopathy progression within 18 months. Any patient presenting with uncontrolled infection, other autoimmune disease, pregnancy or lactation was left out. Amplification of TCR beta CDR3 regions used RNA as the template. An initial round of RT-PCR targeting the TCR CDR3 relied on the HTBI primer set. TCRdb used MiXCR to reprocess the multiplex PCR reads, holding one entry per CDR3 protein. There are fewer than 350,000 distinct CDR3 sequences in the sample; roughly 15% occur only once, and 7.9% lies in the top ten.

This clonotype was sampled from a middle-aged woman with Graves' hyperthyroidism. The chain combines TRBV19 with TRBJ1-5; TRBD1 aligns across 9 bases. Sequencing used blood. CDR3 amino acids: CASRETGGALGQPQHF. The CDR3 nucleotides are TGTGCCAGTAGAGAGACAGGGGGAGCCTTGGGGCAGCCCCAGCATTTT.